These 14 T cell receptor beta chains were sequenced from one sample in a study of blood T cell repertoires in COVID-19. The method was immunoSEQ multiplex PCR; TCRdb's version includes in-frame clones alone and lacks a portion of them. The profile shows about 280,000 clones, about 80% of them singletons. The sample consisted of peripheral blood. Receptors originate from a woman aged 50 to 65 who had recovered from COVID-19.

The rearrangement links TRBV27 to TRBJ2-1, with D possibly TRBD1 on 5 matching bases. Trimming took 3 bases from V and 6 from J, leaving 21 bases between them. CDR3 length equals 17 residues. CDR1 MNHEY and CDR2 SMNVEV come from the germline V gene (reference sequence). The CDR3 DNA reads TGTGCCAGCAGTTTTAGGCCCCCCTCCAGGGTTGGCAATGAGCAGTTCTTC. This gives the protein CASSFRPPSRVGNEQFF.

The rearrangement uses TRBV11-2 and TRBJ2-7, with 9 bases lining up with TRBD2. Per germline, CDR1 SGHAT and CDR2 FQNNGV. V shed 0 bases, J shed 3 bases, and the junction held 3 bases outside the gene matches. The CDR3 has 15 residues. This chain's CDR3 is CASSLEASGNYEQYF. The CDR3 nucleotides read TGTGCCAGCAGCTTAGAGGCTAGCGGGAACTACGAGCAGTACTTC.

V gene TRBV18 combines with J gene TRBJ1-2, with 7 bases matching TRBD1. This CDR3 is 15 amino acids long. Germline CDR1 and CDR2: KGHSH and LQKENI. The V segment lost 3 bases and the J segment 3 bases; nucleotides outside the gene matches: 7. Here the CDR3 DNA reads TGTGCCAGCTCACCTAGGACAGGACTGGACTATGGCTACACCTTC. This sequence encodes CASSPRTGLDYGYTF.

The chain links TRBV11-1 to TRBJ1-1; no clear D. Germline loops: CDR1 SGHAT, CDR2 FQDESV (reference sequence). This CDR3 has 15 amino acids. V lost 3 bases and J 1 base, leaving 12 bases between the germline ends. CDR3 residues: CASSFGREGNTEAFF. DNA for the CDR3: TGTGCCAGCAGCTTCGGGAGGGAGGGGAACACTGAAGCTTTCTTT.

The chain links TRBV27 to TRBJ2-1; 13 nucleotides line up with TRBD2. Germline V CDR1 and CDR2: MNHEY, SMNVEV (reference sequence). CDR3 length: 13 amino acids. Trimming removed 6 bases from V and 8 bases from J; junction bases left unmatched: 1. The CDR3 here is CASRLAGGHEQFF. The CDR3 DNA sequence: TGTGCCAGCAGACTAGCGGGAGGGCATGAGCAGTTCTTC.

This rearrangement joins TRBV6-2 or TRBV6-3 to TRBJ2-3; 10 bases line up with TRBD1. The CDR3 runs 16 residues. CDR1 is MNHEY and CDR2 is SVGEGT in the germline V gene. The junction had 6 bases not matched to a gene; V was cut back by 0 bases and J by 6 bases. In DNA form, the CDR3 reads TGTGCCAGCAGTTACTCTCCGGGACAGGGGTTGGATACGCAGTATTTT. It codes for CASSYSPGQGLDTQYF.

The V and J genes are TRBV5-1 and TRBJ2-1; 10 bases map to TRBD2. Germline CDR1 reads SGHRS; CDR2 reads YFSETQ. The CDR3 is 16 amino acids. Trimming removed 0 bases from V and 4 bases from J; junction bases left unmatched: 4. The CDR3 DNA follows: TGCGCCAGCAGCTTGGCTAGCGGGGGCCTATACAATGAGCAGTTCTTC. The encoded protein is CASSLASGGLYNEQFF.

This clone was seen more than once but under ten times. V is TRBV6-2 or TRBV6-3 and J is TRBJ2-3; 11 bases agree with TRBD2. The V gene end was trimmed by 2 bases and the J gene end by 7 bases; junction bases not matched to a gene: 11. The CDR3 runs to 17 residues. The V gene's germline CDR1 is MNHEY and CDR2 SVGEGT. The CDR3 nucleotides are TGTGCCAGCAGTTACAGGCTAGCGGGAGGCAAAGACCATACGCAGTATTTT. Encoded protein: CASSYRLAGGKDHTQYF.

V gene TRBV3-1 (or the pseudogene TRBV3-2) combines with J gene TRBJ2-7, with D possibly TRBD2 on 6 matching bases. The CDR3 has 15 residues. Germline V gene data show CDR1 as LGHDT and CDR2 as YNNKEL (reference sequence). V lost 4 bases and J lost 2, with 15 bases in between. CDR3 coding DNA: TGTGCCAGCAGCCCACGTGGGGGGAACACCTACGAGCAGTACTTC. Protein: CASSPRGGNTYEQYF.

Written as DNA, the CDR3 is TGTGCCAGCAGTTCAGGGGTGGGCACTGAAGCTTTCTTT. The encoded protein is CASSSGVGTEAFF. The chain joins TRBV7-9 to TRBJ1-1; D might be TRBD1 (6 bases). Germline values: CDR1 SEHNR, CDR2 FQNEAQ (reference sequence). The CDR3 spans 13 residues. V was shortened by 6 bases and J by 4 bases, with 12 bases between the two germline ends.

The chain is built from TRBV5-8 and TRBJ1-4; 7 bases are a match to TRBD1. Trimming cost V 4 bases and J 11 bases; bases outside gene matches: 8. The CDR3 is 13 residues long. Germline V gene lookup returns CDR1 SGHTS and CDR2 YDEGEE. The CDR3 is CASSGGQWGKLFF. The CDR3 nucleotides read TGTGCCAGCAGCGGGGGACAGTGGGGGAAACTGTTTTTT.

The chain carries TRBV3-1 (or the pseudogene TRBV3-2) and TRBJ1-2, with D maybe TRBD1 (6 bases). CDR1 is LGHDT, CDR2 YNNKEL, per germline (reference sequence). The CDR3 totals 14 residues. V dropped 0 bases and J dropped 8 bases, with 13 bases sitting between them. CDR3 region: CASSQEVEGVGYTF. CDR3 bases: TGTGCCAGCAGCCAAGAAGTAGAGGGGGTGGGCTACACCTTC.

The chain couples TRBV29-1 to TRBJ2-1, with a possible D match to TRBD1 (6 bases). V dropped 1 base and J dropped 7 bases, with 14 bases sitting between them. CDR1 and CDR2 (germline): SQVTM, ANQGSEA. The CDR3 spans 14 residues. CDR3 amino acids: CSVEVGPGVNEQFF. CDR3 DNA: TGCAGCGTTGAAGTAGGGCCAGGGGTGAATGAGCAGTTCTTC.

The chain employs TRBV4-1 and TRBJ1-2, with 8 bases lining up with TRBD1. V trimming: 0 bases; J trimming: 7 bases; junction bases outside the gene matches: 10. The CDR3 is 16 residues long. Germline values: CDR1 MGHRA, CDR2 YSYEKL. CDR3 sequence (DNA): TGCGCCAGCAGCCAAGAAGGGACAGGTCAATCGGGTGGCTACACCTTC. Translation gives CASSQEGTGQSGGYTF.